These 17 T cell receptor beta chains came from one sample sequenced in a study of response to subunit inactivated influenza vaccine. TCRdb re-analysed the RT-PCR reads in MiXCR, keeping a single row per CDR3 protein. This repertoire shows under 800,000 distinct CDR3 sequences, over 11% found once; its top ten account for 5.5% to 7%. The starting material was PBMCs from blood, obtained approximately 15 days before vaccination. All receptors come from a man aged 45-65 years who received an inactivated influenza vaccine.

V gene TRBV27 combines with J gene TRBJ2-1; D gene ambiguous. The CDR3 is 15 residues long. Germline loops: CDR1 MNHEY, CDR2 SMNVEV (reference sequence). V was pared by 6 bases and J by 0 bases, with 12 bases between. The DNA of the CDR3 is TGTGCCAGCAGCTCCCCCCACAGCTCCTACAATGAGCAGTTCTTC. Amino acids: CASSSPHSSYNEQFF.

This clonotype appeared a few times. This chain uses TRBV7-6 with TRBJ2-5, with D perhaps given as TRBD1 or TRBD2 (6 bases each). CDR3 length: 16 amino acids. Looked up from germline, CDR1 is SGHVS and CDR2 is FNYEAQ. V lost 2 bases, J lost 5 bases, and 18 bases lay in between. DNA of the CDR3: TGTGCCAGCAGCTTATGGGGGGCCGATAATGACGAGACCCAGTACTTC. This encodes CASSLWGADNDETQYF.

This clonotype was seen only a few times. The chain uses TRBV12-3 or TRBV12-4 and TRBJ2-1, with 11 bases identical to TRBD2. This CDR3 is built from 17 residues. V lost 2 bases and J lost 4; bases outside the gene matches: 7. As DNA, the CDR3 is TGTGCCAGCAGTTTACGGGCACTAGCGGGGGCATACAATGAGCAGTTCTTC. Its translation is CASSLRALAGAYNEQFF.

The V and J genes are TRBV7-9 and TRBJ1-2; TRBD1 agrees at 8 bases. Germline lookup yields CDR1 SEHNR and CDR2 FQNEAQ (reference sequence). V lost 4 bases to trimming and J lost 6 bases; unmatched junction nucleotides: 4. This CDR3 spans 13 amino acids. CDR3 amino acids: CASSYEDRDGYTF. Here the CDR3 DNA reads TGTGCCAGCAGCTACGAGGACAGGGATGGCTACACCTTC.

The gene calls are TRBV19 and TRBJ1-5; 9 bases fit TRBD1. The CDR3 is 16 amino acids. Germline CDR1 reads LNHDA; CDR2 reads SQIVND (reference sequence). J gave up 1 base and V 5 bases, and 6 bases lay outside the gene matches. CDR3 in amino acids: CASSLYRGRSNQPQHF. The CDR3 DNA follows: TGTGCCAGTAGTTTATACAGGGGGCGAAGCAATCAGCCCCAGCATTTT. The variable domain in full, with the rest retrieved from reference TRBV19 and TRBJ1-5, is DGGITQSPKYLFRKEGQNVTLSCEQNLNHDAMYWYRQDPGQGLRLIYYSQIVNDFQKGDIAEGYSVSREKKESFPLTVTSAQKNPTAFYLCASSLYRGRSNQPQHFGDGTRLSIL.

This clonotype was counted a few times. At one of its ends the junction is not consistent with the germline gene, which may arise from a read error. V is TRBV7-2 and J is TRBJ2-1; 13 bases line up with TRBD2. The germline V gene encodes CDR1 SGHTA and CDR2 FQGNSA. The length of the CDR3 is 13 residues. The CDR3 here is CASSALTGLAGLF. The DNA for the CDR3 is TGTGCCAGCAGCGCACTAACGGGACTAGCGGGGCTCTTC. Together with reference TRBV7-2 and TRBJ2-1, the CDR3 gives the full variable domain: GAGVSQSPSNKVTEKGKDVELRCDPISGHTALYWYRQSLGQGLEFLIYFQGNSAPDKSGLPSDRFSAERTGGSVSTLTIQRTQQEDSAVYLCASSALTGLAGLFGPGTRLTVL.

The chain links TRBV20-1 to TRBJ2-7, with D possibly being TRBD1 (6 bases). This CDR3 comprises 13 residues. Germline V lookup: CDR1 DFQATT, CDR2 SNEGSKA (reference sequence). Trimming cost V 5 bases and J 3 bases, with 14 bases left between them. CDR3 bases: TGCAGTGCTGAAACGGGACACAGCTACGAGCAGTACTTC. It codes for CSAETGHSYEQYF.

The rearrangement joins TRBV2 to TRBJ2-7; TRBD1 might be the D (6 bases). This CDR3 contains 15 residues. Looked up from germline, CDR1 is SNHLY and CDR2 is FYNNEI. Trimming stripped 6 bases from V and 3 bases from J, with 18 bases between. CDR3 in DNA: TGTGCCAGCAGGGCCCGTTATGGACAGAACTACGAGCAGTACTTC. It is translated as CASRARYGQNYEQYF.

This clonotype was counted many times. This sequence joins TRBV29-1 and TRBJ1-6; D gene ambiguous. This CDR3 spans 14 amino acids. Germline CDR1 SQVTM, CDR2 ANQGSEA. V lost 4 bases to trimming and J lost 5 bases, with 12 bases between them. The CDR3, as DNA: TGCAGCGTTGCGGCAGAGGGAAATAATTCACCCCTCCACTTT. Amino acids: CSVAAEGNNSPLHF.

The rearrangement links TRBV10-3 to TRBJ2-1, with 8 bases aligning to TRBD2. J was trimmed by 4 bases and V by 6 bases; bases with no gene match: 8. This CDR3 is built from 15 residues. Looked up from germline, CDR1 is ENHRY and CDR2 is SYGVKD. The CDR3 reads CAISGGASGYNEQFF. DNA of the CDR3: TGTGCCATCAGCGGGGGGGCTAGCGGTTACAATGAGCAGTTCTTC.

This clonotype was observed a few times. The germline gene is not matched at one end of the junction; a read error may be the cause. This CDR3 reads CASSPGTAQNIQYF. The CDR3 region has the DNA TGTGCCAGCAGCCCTGGGACAGCCCAAAACATTCAGTACTTC. This chain links TRBV5-6 with TRBJ2-4; 7 bases line up with TRBD1. Germline V CDR1 and CDR2: SGHDT, YYEEEE. This CDR3 has 14 residues.

This chain's CDR3 is CASSQTGTGFGNTIYF. Written as DNA, the CDR3 is TGTGCCAGCAGCCAAACCGGGACAGGGTTCGGAAACACCATATATTTT. The genes are TRBV4-2 and TRBJ1-3, with 9 bases matching TRBD1. The CDR3 sequence is 16 residues long. Germline values: CDR1 LGHNA, CDR2 YNFKEQ. The V and J ends lost 2 bases and 4 bases, in that order; junction bases with no gene match: 6.

The chain carries TRBV12-3 or TRBV12-4 and TRBJ2-7, with D tentatively TRBD2 (7 bases). V was trimmed by 5 bases and J by 0 bases, leaving 20 bases between them. CDR3 length equals 17 residues. The CDR3, as DNA: TGTGCCAGCAGTCCAATAATGGGAGGGGGGAGCTCCTACGAGCAGTACTTC. Its translation: CASSPIMGGGSSYEQYF.

This clonotype was observed a few times. This rearrangement joins TRBV6-5 to TRBJ1-1; D is ambiguous. Germline-derived CDR1 and CDR2 are MNHEY and SVGAGI. V gave up 0 bases and J gave up 6 bases, with 14 bases separating them. CDR3 length: 15 amino acids. The CDR3 reads CASSYSGPPRSEAFF. The CDR3 bases are TGTGCCAGCAGTTACTCAGGCCCGCCGAGATCTGAAGCTTTCTTT.

V and J are TRBV10-3 and TRBJ1-1; D possibly corresponds to TRBD1 (6 bases). The CDR3 extends over 14 amino acids. Germline values: CDR1 ENHRY, CDR2 SYGVKD. The ends were cut back, 8 bases at V and 1 base at J, with 14 bases in the middle. CDR3 bases: TGTGCCATCCAAAGACAGGCCGAGAACACTGAAGCTTTCTTT. Translation: CAIQRQAENTEAFF.

The rearrangement uses TRBV7-6 and TRBJ2-7, with 9 positions matching TRBD1. Germline trimming cut 2 bases from V and 6 bases from J; bases unmatched to any gene: 8. CDR3 length: 15 amino acids. CDR1 is SGHVS, CDR2 FNYEAQ, per germline. The CDR3 protein is CASSLHSETGGEQYF. The CDR3 coding sequence is TGTGCCAGCAGCTTACACTCCGAGACAGGGGGCGAGCAGTACTTC.

The V gene is TRBV14, the J gene TRBJ1-2, with TRBD1 identical over 8 bases. The CDR3 runs to 14 residues. Germline V lookup: CDR1 SGHDN, CDR2 FVKESK. The trim removed 2 bases at V and 4 bases at J, leaving 3 bases unmatched. This CDR3 is CASSQTTGAYGYTF. The CDR3 nucleotides read TGTGCCAGCAGCCAAACGACAGGGGCCTATGGCTACACCTTC.